The T cell receptor beta chain described here comes from a study of T cells in Graves' hyperthyroidism and ophthalmopathy (dated by TCRdb to the late 2010s). With respect to the entire study: Peripheral blood samples were taken at the time of initial diagnosis, prior to any treatment. TCR V-J signatures able to tell the groups apart were searched for in a discovery cohort of 90 to 100 patients, of whom approximately 40 had Graves' ophthalmopathy and about 60 had stable Graves' hyperthyroidism. Prospective prediction of ophthalmopathy was tested in an independent validation cohort of 18 to 20 hyperthyroidism patients and 17 patients who later progressed to ophthalmopathy. The roughly 100 discovery patients were randomly divided into training and test sets at a 7:3 ratio. Thyroid tissue and blood T-cell repertoires from more than 5 Graves' hyperthyroidism patients were also compared in the study. After sampling, hyperthyroidism patients received methimazole starting at 30 mg daily, and ophthalmopathy patients received high-dose intravenous methylprednisolone. According to the paper, TCR Vbeta CDR3 sequencing was carried out on 135 peripheral blood samples, which came from under 50 ophthalmopathy, around 75 hyperthyroidism and 17 progressor patients. Broad study findings and their caveats: A 13 V-J signature model separated ophthalmopathy from stable hyperthyroidism, with approximately 86% sensitivity and 81% to 83% specificity in cross-validation and 80%/75% in testing. Most expanded thyroid clonotypes (frequency above 0.001) were also detected in blood, suggesting blood repertoires may reflect thyroid immune responses. No statistical method was used to set the sample size in advance, and investigators knew the group allocation. In validation, the model predicted progression to ophthalmopathy a median of about 6 months before onset, with about 71% sensitivity and almost 75% specificity.

Trimming costs V 4 bases and J 7 bases, and their ends lie 17 bases apart. The germline V gene specifies SGHAT as CDR1 and FQNNGV as CDR2. The CDR3 goes from the cysteine to the phenylalanine over 15 residues. Solely the CDR3 DNA is kept, with 45 bases framed from the first base. Ophthalmopathy patients had moderately to severely active disease, Clinical Activity Score of at least 3, NOSPECS grade of at least 4, and duration under 3 months. The study excluded patients with uncontrolled infections, other autoimmune diseases, pregnancy or lactation. Diagnoses were based on clinical symptoms, serum thyroxine and TRAb, thyroid ultrasound and orbital computed tomography. PBMCs were isolated from roughly 10 ml of fresh peripheral blood by Ficoll-Paque density gradient centrifugation. Total RNA was extracted with Trizol reagent, and quality was checked on an Agilent 2100 Bioanalyzer. Remarks on this clonotype: The target of this receptor is not known. Per-base quality was not reported, and no clone a single base away is much larger than it.

Amplification of TCR beta CDR3 regions was carried out from RNA transcripts. The TCR CDR3 was subjected to a first round of RT-PCR using the HTBI primer set and the Qiagen OneStep RT-PCR kit. Libraries were constructed in a second round of multiplex PCR, after which size selection and purification were performed. Libraries were sequenced paired-end with 100 bp reads on an Illumina HiSeq2000. The original methods were these. SOAPnuke was used to process the raw data, throwing out any read that contained adapters or uncalled bases, had a mean Phred below 15, or lacked an exact constant-primer or identifier match. COPE v1.2.5 was used to merge the high-quality paired reads, and each unique nucleotide sequence was defined as a clonotype. Clonotypes were aligned to IMGT TRBV, TRBD and TRBJ reference segments using MiTCR v1.1. The analysis included only V-J combinations with a frequency above 0.0001, which together covered roughly 99% of the repertoires. The TCS score was defined as the ratio of F50 (clonal expansion) to E x V (chaos), calculated using BLOSUM62-based TCRdist between CDR3 peptides within each V-J. Welch's t-statistics and random forest reduced roughly 540 V-J features to fewer than 15, which were used in a naive Bayes classifier (R e1071). Using fastp at Q25 and MiXCR, TCRdb reprocessed the public reads and kept productive beta chains. Rows are unified per CDR3 protein, each entry keeping the most common DNA and genes. The V and J calls were determined by TCRdb, not by the authors. The table for this sample lists more than 500,000 distinct CDR3 sequences; around 16% of them were counted only once. The top ten clonotypes cover 25% to 30% of the sample.

In this chain, TRBV11-2 is recombined with TRBJ2-1, with the D gene too uncertain to name. The TCR comes from a woman between 25 and 40 years old with Graves' ophthalmopathy. The specimen was blood. The DNA is as follows: TGTGCCAGCAGCTCATCCTACTGGGGTTTAAATGAGCAGTTCTTC. This encodes CASSSSYWGLNEQFF.